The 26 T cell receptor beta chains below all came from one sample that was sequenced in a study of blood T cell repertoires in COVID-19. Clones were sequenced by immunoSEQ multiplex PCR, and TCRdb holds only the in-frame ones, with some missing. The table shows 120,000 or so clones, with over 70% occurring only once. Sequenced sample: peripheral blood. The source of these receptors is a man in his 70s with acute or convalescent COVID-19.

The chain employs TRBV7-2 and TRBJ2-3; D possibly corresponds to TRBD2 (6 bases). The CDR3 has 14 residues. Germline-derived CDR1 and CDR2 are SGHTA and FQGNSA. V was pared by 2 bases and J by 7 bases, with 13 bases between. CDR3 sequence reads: CASSLRGGGNTQYF. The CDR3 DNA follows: TGTGCCAGCAGCTTAAGGGGAGGCGGAAATACGCAGTATTTT.

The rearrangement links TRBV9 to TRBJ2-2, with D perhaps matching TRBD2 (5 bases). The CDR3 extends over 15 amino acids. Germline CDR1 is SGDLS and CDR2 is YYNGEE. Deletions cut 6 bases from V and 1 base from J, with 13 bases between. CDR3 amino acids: CASNREPLNTGELFF. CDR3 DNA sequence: TGTGCCAGCAATCGGGAACCACTGAACACCGGGGAGCTGTTTTTT.

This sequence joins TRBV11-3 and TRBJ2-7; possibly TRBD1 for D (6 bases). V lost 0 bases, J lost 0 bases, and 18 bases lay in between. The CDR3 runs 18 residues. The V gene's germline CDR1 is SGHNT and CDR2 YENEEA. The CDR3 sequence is CASSLDRGGLQGSYEQYF. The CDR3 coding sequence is TGTGCCAGCAGCTTAGATCGCGGTGGGTTACAGGGCTCCTACGAGCAGTACTTC.

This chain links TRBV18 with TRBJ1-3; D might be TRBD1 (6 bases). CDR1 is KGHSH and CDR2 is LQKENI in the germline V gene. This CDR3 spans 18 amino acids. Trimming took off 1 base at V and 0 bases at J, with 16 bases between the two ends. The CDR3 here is CASSPLQGRTSSGNTIYF. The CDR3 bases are TGTGCCAGCTCACCACTACAGGGCCGCACGAGCTCTGGAAACACCATATATTTT.

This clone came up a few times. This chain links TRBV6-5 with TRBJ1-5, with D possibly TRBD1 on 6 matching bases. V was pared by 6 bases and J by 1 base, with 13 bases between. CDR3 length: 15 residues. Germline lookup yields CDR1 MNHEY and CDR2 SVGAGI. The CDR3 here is CASRAQDSSNQPQHF. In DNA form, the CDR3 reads TGTGCCAGCAGAGCCCAGGACAGCAGCAATCAGCCCCAGCATTTT.

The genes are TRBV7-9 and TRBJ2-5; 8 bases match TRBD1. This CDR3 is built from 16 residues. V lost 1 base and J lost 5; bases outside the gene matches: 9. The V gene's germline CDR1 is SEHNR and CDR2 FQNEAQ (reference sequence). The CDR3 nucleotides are TGTGCCAGCAGCTTAGGGCCGGACAGGGTATGGGAGACCCAGTACTTC. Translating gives CASSLGPDRVWETQYF.

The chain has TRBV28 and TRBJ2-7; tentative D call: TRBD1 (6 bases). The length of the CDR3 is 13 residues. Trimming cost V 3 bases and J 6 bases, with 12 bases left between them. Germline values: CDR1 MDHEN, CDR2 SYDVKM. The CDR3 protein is CASSFHRAGEQYF. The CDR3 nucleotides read TGTGCCAGCAGTTTTCACAGGGCGGGCGAGCAGTACTTC.

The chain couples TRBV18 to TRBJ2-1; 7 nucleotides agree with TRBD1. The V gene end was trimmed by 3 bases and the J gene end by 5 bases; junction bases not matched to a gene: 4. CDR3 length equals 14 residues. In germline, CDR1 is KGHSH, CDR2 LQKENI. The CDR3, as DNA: TGTGCCAGCTCACCTCAAACAGGGGACAATGAGCAGTTCTTC. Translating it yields CASSPQTGDNEQFF.

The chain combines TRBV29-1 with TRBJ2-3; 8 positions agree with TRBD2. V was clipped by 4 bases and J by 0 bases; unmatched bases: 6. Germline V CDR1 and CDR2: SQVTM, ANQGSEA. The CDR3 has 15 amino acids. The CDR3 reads CSVVQLAASTDTQYF. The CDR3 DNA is TGCAGCGTTGTCCAACTAGCGGCTAGCACAGATACGCAGTATTTT.

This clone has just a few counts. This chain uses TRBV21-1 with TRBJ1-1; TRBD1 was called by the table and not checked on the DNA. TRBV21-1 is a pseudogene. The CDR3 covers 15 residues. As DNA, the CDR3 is TGTGCCAGCAGCGGTCCCGGGACAGCTACCACTGAAGCTTTCTTT. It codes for CASSGPGTATTEAFF.

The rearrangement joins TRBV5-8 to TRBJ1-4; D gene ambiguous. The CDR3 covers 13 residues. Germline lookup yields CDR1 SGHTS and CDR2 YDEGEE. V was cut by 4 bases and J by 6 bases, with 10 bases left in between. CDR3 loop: CASSLMRDEKLFF. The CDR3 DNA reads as TGTGCCAGCAGCCTGATGAGAGATGAAAAACTGTTTTTT.

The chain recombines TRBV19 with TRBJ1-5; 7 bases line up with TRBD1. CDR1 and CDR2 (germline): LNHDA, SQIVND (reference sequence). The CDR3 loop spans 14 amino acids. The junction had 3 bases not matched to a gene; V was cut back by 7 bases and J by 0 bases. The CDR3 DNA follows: TGTGCCAGTATTCGACAGGGTAGCAATCAGCCCCAGCATTTT. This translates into CASIRQGSNQPQHF.

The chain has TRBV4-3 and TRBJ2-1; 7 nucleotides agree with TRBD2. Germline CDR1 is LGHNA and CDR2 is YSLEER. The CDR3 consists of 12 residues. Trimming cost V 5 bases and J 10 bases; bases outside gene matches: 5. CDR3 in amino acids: CASSFGGVEQFF. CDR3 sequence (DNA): TGCGCCAGCAGCTTTGGGGGGGTGGAGCAGTTCTTC.

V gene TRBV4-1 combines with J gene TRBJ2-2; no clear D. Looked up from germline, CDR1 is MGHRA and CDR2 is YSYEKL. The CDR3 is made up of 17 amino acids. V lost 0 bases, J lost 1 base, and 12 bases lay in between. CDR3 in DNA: TGCGCCAGCAGCCAAGAGTTAGCCGGCGGGAACACCGGGGAGCTGTTTTTT. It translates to CASSQELAGGNTGELFF.

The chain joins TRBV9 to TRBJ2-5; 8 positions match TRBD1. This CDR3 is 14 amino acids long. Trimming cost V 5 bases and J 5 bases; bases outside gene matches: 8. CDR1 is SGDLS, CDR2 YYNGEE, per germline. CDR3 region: CASSLQGAGETQYF. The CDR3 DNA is TGTGCCAGCAGTCTCCAGGGGGCTGGGGAGACCCAGTACTTC. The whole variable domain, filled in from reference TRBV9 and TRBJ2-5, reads DSGVTQTPKHLITATGQRVTLRCSPRSGDLSVYWYQQSLDQGLQFLIQYYNGEERAKGNILERFSAQQFPDLHSELNLSSLELGDSALYFCASSLQGAGETQYFGPGTRLLVL.

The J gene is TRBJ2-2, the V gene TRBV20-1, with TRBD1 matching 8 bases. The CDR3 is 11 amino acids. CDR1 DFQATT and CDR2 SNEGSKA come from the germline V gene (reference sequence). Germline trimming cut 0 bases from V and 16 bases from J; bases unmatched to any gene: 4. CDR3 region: CSARETGEWFF. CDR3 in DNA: TGCAGTGCTAGAGAGACAGGGGAGTGGTTTTTT.

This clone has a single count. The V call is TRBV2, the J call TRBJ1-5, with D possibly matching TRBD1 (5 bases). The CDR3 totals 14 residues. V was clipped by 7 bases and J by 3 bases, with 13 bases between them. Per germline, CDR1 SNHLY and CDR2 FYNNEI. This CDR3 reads CASNEGSYNQPQHF. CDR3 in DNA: TGTGCCAGCAATGAGGGGAGTTACAATCAGCCCCAGCATTTT.

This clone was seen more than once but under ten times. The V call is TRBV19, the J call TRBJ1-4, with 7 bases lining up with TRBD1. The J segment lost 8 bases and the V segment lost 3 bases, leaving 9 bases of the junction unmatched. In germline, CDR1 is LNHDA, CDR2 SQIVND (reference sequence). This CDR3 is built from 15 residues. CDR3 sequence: CASSMVDRVAEKLFF. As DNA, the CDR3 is TGTGCCAGTAGTATGGTCGACAGGGTAGCGGAAAAACTGTTTTTT.

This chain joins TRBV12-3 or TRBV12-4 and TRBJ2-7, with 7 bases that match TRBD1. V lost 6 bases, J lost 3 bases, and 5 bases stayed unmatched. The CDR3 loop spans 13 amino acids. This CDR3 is CASRGTAGYEQYF. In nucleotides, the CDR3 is TGTGCCAGCAGGGGGACAGCCGGCTACGAGCAGTACTTC.

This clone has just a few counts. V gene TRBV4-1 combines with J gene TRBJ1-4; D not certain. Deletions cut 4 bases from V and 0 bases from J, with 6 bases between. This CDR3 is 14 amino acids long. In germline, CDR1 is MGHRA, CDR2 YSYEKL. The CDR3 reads CASSLGSTNEKLFF. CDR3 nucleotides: TGCGCCAGCAGCCTCGGTTCAACTAATGAAAAACTGTTTTTT.

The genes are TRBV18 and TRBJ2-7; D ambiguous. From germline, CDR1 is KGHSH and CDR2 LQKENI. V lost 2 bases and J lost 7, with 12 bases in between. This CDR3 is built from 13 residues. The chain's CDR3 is CASSPGPSEEQYF. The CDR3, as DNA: TGTGCCAGCTCACCAGGCCCCTCGGAGGAGCAGTACTTC. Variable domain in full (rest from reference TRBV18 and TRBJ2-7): NAGVMQNPRHLVRRRGQEARLRCSPMKGHSHVYWYRQLPEEGLKFMVYLQKENIIDESGMPKERFSAEFPKEGPSILRIQQVVRGDSAAYFCASSPGPSEEQYFGPGTRLTVT.

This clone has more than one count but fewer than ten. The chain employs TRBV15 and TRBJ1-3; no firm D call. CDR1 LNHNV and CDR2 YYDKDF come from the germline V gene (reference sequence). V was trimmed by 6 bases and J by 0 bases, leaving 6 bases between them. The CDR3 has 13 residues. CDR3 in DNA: TGTGCCACCAGATCGGGCTCTGGAAACACCATATATTTT. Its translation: CATRSGSGNTIYF.

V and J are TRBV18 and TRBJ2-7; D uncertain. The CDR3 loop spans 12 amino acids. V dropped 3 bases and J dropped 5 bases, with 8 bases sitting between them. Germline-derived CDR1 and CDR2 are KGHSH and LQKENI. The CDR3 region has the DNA TGTGCCAGCTCACCCCTATTGGACGAGCAGTACTTC. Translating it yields CASSPLLDEQYF.

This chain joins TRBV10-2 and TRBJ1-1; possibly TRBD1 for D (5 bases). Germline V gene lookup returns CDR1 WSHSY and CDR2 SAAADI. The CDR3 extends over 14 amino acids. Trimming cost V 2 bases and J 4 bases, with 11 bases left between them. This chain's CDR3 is CASSERGRGTEAFF. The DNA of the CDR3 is TGCGCCAGCAGTGAGAGGGGCCGAGGCACTGAAGCTTTCTTT.

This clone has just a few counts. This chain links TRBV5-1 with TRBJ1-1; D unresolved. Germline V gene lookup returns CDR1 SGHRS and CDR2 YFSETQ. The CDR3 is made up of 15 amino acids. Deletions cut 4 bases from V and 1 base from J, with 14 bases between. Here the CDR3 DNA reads TGCGCCAGCAGCGTTACCACCACGGGGAACACTGAAGCTTTCTTT. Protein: CASSVTTTGNTEAFF. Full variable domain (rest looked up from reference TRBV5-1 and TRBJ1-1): KAGVTQTPRYLIKTRGQQVTLSCSPISGHRSVSWYQQTPGQGLQFLFEYFSETQRNKGNFPGRFSGRQFSNSRSEMNVSTLELGDSALYLCASSVTTTGNTEAFFGQGTRLTVV.

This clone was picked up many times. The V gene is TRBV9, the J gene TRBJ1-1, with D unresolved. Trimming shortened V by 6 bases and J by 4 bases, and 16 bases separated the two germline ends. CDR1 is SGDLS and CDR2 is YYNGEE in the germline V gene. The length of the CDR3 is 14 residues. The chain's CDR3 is CASTLGGGFTEAFF. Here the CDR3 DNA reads TGTGCCAGCACCCTGGGAGGAGGGTTCACTGAAGCTTTCTTT.